Listed here are 30 T cell receptor beta chains from one sample, sequenced in a study of T cell responses to AZD1222 COVID-19 vaccine. Assay used: immunoSEQ multiplex PCR; TCRdb lists only in-frame clones, some missing. The repertoire has about 93,000 clones, nearly 90% of them found once; the top ten carry 2.8%. The specimen comprised peripheral blood, sampled on day 0 of MenACWY control vaccination. The receptors here all came from an adult in good health.

The V gene is TRBV6-5, the J gene TRBJ1-1; possible D gene TRBD1, 6 bases. Trimming removed 5 bases from V and 3 bases from J, with 10 bases in between. The length of the CDR3 is 13 residues. CDR1 is MNHEY and CDR2 is SVGAGI in the germline V gene. The CDR3 here is CASSLRGHTEAFF. The CDR3 coding sequence is TGTGCCAGCAGTCTCAGGGGCCACACTGAAGCTTTCTTT.

V usage is TRBV3-1 (or the pseudogene TRBV3-2) and J usage is TRBJ2-2; the match to TRBD1 covers 9 bases. V lost 6 bases, J lost 3 bases, and 2 bases stayed unmatched. The CDR3 sequence is 14 residues long. The germline CDR1 and CDR2 sequences are LGHDT and YNNKEL (reference sequence). CDR3 region: CASRWTGDTGELFF. CDR3 DNA sequence: TGTGCCAGCAGATGGACAGGGGACACCGGGGAGCTGTTTTTT.

The V gene is TRBV4-1, the J gene TRBJ1-5, with TRBD1 as a possible D gene (5 bases). V was trimmed by 8 bases and J by 1 base, leaving 15 bases between them. CDR1 is MGHRA, CDR2 YSYEKL, per germline. The CDR3 extends over 15 amino acids. CDR3: CASLRDVGSNQPQHF. The DNA of the CDR3 is TGCGCCAGCCTTCGGGACGTAGGAAGCAATCAGCCCCAGCATTTT.

The chain joins TRBV4-3 to TRBJ1-1; tentative D call: TRBD1 (6 bases). V was shortened by 0 bases and J by 4 bases, with 9 bases between the two germline ends. The CDR3 totals 14 residues. The germline V gene encodes CDR1 LGHNA and CDR2 YSLEER. This chain's CDR3 is CASSQDQGTTEAFF. The CDR3 DNA sequence: TGCGCCAGCAGCCAAGATCAGGGGACCACTGAAGCTTTCTTT.

This sequence joins TRBV7-9 and TRBJ2-3, with TRBD2 identical over 13 bases. CDR3 length equals 15 residues. Germline values: CDR1 SEHNR, CDR2 FQNEAQ (reference sequence). The V gene end was trimmed by 3 bases and the J gene end by 6 bases; junction bases not matched to a gene: 3. The CDR3 DNA sequence: TGTGCCAGCAGCTTGACGACTAGCGGGGGGGATACGCAGTATTTT. Its protein product is CASSLTTSGGDTQYF.

This clone showed up just once. The chain has TRBV7-8 and TRBJ1-3; 10 nucleotides agree with TRBD1. Germline CDR1 reads SGHVS; CDR2 reads FQNEAQ. The CDR3 is 16 residues long. V was clipped by 0 bases and J by 6 bases; unmatched bases: 5. The CDR3 region has the DNA TGTGCCAGCAGCTTAGCCGGACAGGGGGGTTTAAACACCATATATTTT. Protein sequence: CASSLAGQGGLNTIYF.

The chain employs TRBV6-5 and TRBJ2-1, with D possibly TRBD2 on 6 matching bases. Germline assignment: CDR1 MNHEY and CDR2 SVGAGI. The CDR3 contains 15 residues. V was cut by 0 bases and J by 6 bases, with 12 bases left in between. The DNA of the CDR3 is TGTGCCAGCAGTTACTCGCACGGGACTGGCAATGAGCAGTTCTTC. Residues: CASSYSHGTGNEQFF.

The chain has TRBV7-2 and TRBJ2-2, with D hard to call. Trimming left V 2 bases short and J 4 bases short, with 8 bases between. Germline-derived CDR1 and CDR2 are SGHTA and FQGNSA. The CDR3 has 14 amino acids. The CDR3 nucleotides read TGTGCCAGCAGCTTAAGGGTAACCACCGGGGAGCTGTTTTTT. It encodes CASSLRVTTGELFF.

The chain employs TRBV19 and TRBJ1-1; perhaps TRBD1 as D (5 bases). The germline V gene encodes CDR1 LNHDA and CDR2 SQIVND (reference sequence). Trimming took 3 bases from V and 3 from J, leaving 11 bases between them. The CDR3 sequence is 14 residues long. The CDR3 DNA is TGTGCCAGTAGTATGGGGGGAGGAGACACTGAAGCTTTCTTT. It specifies CASSMGGGDTEAFF.

The chain links TRBV9 to TRBJ1-6, with TRBD1 as a possible D gene (6 bases). With 8 bases removed from V and 7 bases from J, the gap between germline ends came to 13 bases. The CDR3 spans 13 residues. Germline CDR1 is SGDLS and CDR2 is YYNGEE. The CDR3 DNA sequence: TGTGCCAGTGGCGGGGGCCTAAATTCACCCCTCCACTTT. Protein product: CASGGGLNSPLHF. The full variable domain, its missing parts supplied by reference TRBV9 and TRBJ1-6, is DSGVTQTPKHLITATGQRVTLRCSPRSGDLSVYWYQQSLDQGLQFLIQYYNGEERAKGNILERFSAQQFPDLHSELNLSSLELGDSALYFCASGGGLNSPLHFGNGTRLTVT.

V is TRBV29-1 and J is TRBJ1-2, with TRBD1 as a possible D gene (5 bases). V gave up 7 bases and J gave up 6 bases, with 15 bases separating them. Germline V lookup: CDR1 SQVTM, CDR2 ANQGSEA. The CDR3 length is 12 residues. The CDR3 DNA follows: TGCAGCGCCGACGGGTCAGGGAATGGCTACACCTTC. Its translation is CSADGSGNGYTF.

The V and J genes are TRBV7-2 and TRBJ1-5; D call uncertain. Germline-derived CDR1 and CDR2 are SGHTA and FQGNSA. V was cut by 2 bases and J by 0 bases, with 8 bases left in between. The CDR3 contains 15 residues. The CDR3 nucleotides are TGTGCCAGCAGCTTATCCGGATTTAGCAATCAGCCCCAGCATTTT. Amino acids: CASSLSGFSNQPQHF. Together with reference TRBV7-2 and TRBJ1-5, the CDR3 gives the full variable domain: GAGVSQSPSNKVTEKGKDVELRCDPISGHTALYWYRQSLGQGLEFLIYFQGNSAPDKSGLPSDRFSAERTGGSVSTLTIQRTQQEDSAVYLCASSLSGFSNQPQHFGDGTRLSIL.

V is TRBV15 and J is TRBJ1-5; 8 bases match TRBD1. Trimming removed 5 bases from V and 4 bases from J; junction bases left unmatched: 10. Germline V gives CDR1 LNHNV, CDR2 YYDKDF (reference sequence). The length of the CDR3 is 16 residues. The DNA of the CDR3 is TGTGCCACCAGCCGGAAGACCGGGACAGGTAATCAGCCCCAGCATTTT. It translates to CATSRKTGTGNQPQHF.

CDR3 region: CAISEPTTGFYSNQPQHF. The CDR3 nucleotides are TGTGCCATCAGTGAGCCGACTACAGGGTTTTATAGCAATCAGCCCCAGCATTTT. The chain joins TRBV10-3 to TRBJ1-5; perhaps TRBD1 as D (6 bases). Germline V gives CDR1 ENHRY, CDR2 SYGVKD. The CDR3 runs to 18 residues. V shed 2 bases and J shed 0 bases, with 17 bases lying between them.

The rearrangement links TRBV11-1 to TRBJ1-1; 8 nucleotides align to TRBD1. J lost 4 bases, V lost 6 bases, and 4 bases had no gene match. The CDR3 runs 13 residues. Germline V gene lookup returns CDR1 SGHAT and CDR2 FQDESV (reference sequence). CDR3 residues: CASRIDRGTEAFF. CDR3 DNA sequence: TGTGCCAGCAGGATCGACAGGGGCACTGAAGCTTTCTTT.

The chain employs TRBV27 and TRBJ2-5, with 10 positions matching TRBD2. Germline CDR1 reads MNHEY; CDR2 reads SMNVEV (reference sequence). This CDR3 contains 16 residues. J lost 3 bases, V lost 1 base, and 5 bases had no gene match. The CDR3 protein is CASSLLLAGGKETQYF. The CDR3 bases are TGTGCCAGCAGTTTATTATTAGCGGGGGGAAAAGAGACCCAGTACTTC.

The chain joins TRBV3-1 (or the pseudogene TRBV3-2) to TRBJ1-4, with D perhaps matching TRBD1 (5 bases). The V and J ends lost 8 bases and 8 bases respectively, with 12 bases between them. This CDR3 has 12 amino acids. Germline V gives CDR1 LGHDT, CDR2 YNNKEL (reference sequence). This CDR3 is CASGGSREKLFF. The DNA for the CDR3 is TGTGCCAGCGGGGGGTCTCGCGAAAAACTGTTTTTT.

V usage is TRBV11-3 and J usage is TRBJ2-5; D tentatively fits TRBD1 or TRBD2 (5 bases each). The CDR3 covers 15 residues. The germline CDR1 and CDR2 sequences are SGHNT and YENEEA. V lost 4 bases, J lost 2 bases, and 14 bases lay in between. CDR3 coding DNA: TGTGCCAGCAGCTCGGGGACGGTGGGGCAAGAGACCCAGTACTTC. Its translation: CASSSGTVGQETQYF.

The chain is built from TRBV18 and TRBJ2-1; D possibly corresponds to TRBD1 (5 bases). V lost 0 bases to trimming and J lost 2 bases, with 8 bases between them. CDR3 size: 15 residues. The germline gives CDR1 KGHSH, CDR2 LQKENI. The CDR3 reads CASSPPGAPYNEQFF. The CDR3 DNA is TGTGCCAGCTCACCACCAGGGGCCCCCTACAATGAGCAGTTCTTC.

V is TRBV2 and J is TRBJ2-7, with TRBD2 matching over 11 bases. Germline values: CDR1 SNHLY, CDR2 FYNNEI. V shed 6 bases, J shed 4 bases, and the junction held 8 bases outside the gene matches. The CDR3 runs to 15 residues. CDR3 in amino acids: CASSKTSGGSYEQYF. The CDR3 nucleotides are TGTGCCAGCAGCAAAACTAGCGGGGGATCTTACGAGCAGTACTTC. The variable domain in full, completed from reference TRBV2 and TRBJ2-7, reads EPEVTQTPSHQVTQMGQEVILRCVPISNHLYFYWYRQILGQKVEFLVSFYNNEISEKSEIFDDQFSVERPDGSNFTLKIRSTKLEDSAMYFCASSKTSGGSYEQYFGPGTRLTVT.

The chain has TRBV5-6 and TRBJ2-7, with TRBD1 identical over 7 bases. This CDR3 comprises 13 residues. Germline assignment: CDR1 SGHDT and CDR2 YYEEEE. Unmatched junction bases numbered 0, after V lost 0 bases and J lost 3 bases. CDR3 sequence: CASSLGTGYEQYF. The CDR3 DNA sequence: TGTGCCAGCAGCTTGGGGACAGGCTACGAGCAGTACTTC. The full variable domain, rest sourced from reference TRBV5-6 and TRBJ2-7, is DAGVTQSPTHLIKTRGQQVTLRCSPKSGHDTVSWYQQALGQGPQFIFQYYEEEERQRGNFPDRFSGHQFPNYSSELNVNALLLGDSALYLCASSLGTGYEQYFGPGTRLTVT.

This CDR3 is CASSMTPRGLAGATGELFF. The CDR3 bases are TGTGCCAGTAGTATGACCCCCAGGGGACTAGCGGGGGCGACCGGGGAGCTGTTTTTT. The chain employs TRBV19 and TRBJ2-2; 14 positions match TRBD2. The CDR3 is made up of 19 amino acids. V was pared by 3 bases and J by 5 bases, with 11 bases of the junction left unmatched. Germline V CDR1 and CDR2: LNHDA, SQIVND (reference sequence).

The V gene is TRBV9, the J gene TRBJ2-2, with D unresolved. The CDR3 spans 13 residues. V was trimmed by 1 base and J by 4 bases, leaving 5 bases between them. From germline, CDR1 is SGDLS and CDR2 YYNGEE. CDR3 amino acids: CASSVRFTGELFF. The CDR3, as DNA: TGTGCCAGCAGCGTAAGGTTCACCGGGGAGCTGTTTTTT.

The chain recombines TRBV15 with TRBJ1-5, with 10 bases identical to TRBD1. With 5 bases clipped from V and 2 bases from J, the junction kept 12 bases outside the gene matches. The germline gives CDR1 LNHNV, CDR2 YYDKDF (reference sequence). This CDR3 comprises 18 residues. The DNA of the CDR3 is TGTGCCACCAGCTCGCGGGACAGGGGATTGATCGGCAATCAGCCCCAGCATTTT. Translating gives CATSSRDRGLIGNQPQHF.

This chain uses TRBV24-1 with TRBJ1-1; possible D gene TRBD1, 6 bases. The CDR3 runs to 13 residues. Germline V lookup: CDR1 KGHDR, CDR2 SFDVKD. Deletions cut 7 bases from V and 4 bases from J, with 12 bases between. The CDR3 reads CATSPQGGTEAFF. The CDR3 region has the DNA TGTGCCACCAGCCCACAGGGAGGCACTGAAGCTTTCTTT.

In its sample, this clone was seen once. This rearrangement joins TRBV6-5 to TRBJ2-7; D is possibly TRBD1 or TRBD2 (5 bases each). CDR3 length: 11 amino acids. The ends were cut back, 8 bases at V and 7 bases at J, with 12 bases in the middle. From germline, CDR1 is MNHEY and CDR2 SVGAGI. DNA of the CDR3: TGTGCCAGCGTCCGGGGCTGGGAGCAGTACTTC. It specifies CASVRGWEQYF.

The chain carries TRBV7-7 and TRBJ1-6, with TRBD1 matching over 8 bases. The CDR3 totals 15 residues. The germline V gene encodes CDR1 SSHAT and CDR2 FNYEAQ (reference sequence). The ends lost 1 base at V and 7 bases at J; junction bases unmatched: 3. DNA of the CDR3: TGTGCCAGCAGCTTAGGGCAGGGGGCAAATTCACCCCTCCACTTT. Protein: CASSLGQGANSPLHF.

The chain links TRBV7-2 to TRBJ1-3, with D tentatively TRBD1 (5 bases). The CDR3 consists of 15 residues. Germline lookup yields CDR1 SGHTA and CDR2 FQGNSA. Trimming took off 3 bases at V and 7 bases at J, with 16 bases between the two ends. CDR3 DNA sequence: TGTGCCAGCAGCTTGCAGGCAGGCGGGGGGAACACCATATATTTT. Translating it yields CASSLQAGGGNTIYF.

Details on this clone: Other DNA sequences in this specimen translate into the identical CDR3. The rearrangement uses TRBV15 and TRBJ1-5; D possibly corresponds to TRBD1 (5 bases). This CDR3 spans 15 amino acids. V dropped 0 bases and J dropped 3 bases, with 9 bases sitting between them. The germline V gene encodes CDR1 LNHNV and CDR2 YYDKDF (reference sequence). CDR3 in DNA: TGTGCCACCAGCAGAGACAAGGGGTTCAATCAGCCCCAGCATTTT. Translation gives CATSRDKGFNQPQHF.

This chain uses TRBV12-3 or TRBV12-4 with TRBJ2-7, with 7 bases lining up with TRBD2. The length of the CDR3 is 13 residues. The ends lost 8 bases at V and 0 bases at J; junction bases unmatched: 4. The CDR3: CASASGTSYEQYF. The CDR3 DNA sequence: TGTGCCAGCGCTAGCGGTACCTCCTACGAGCAGTACTTC.